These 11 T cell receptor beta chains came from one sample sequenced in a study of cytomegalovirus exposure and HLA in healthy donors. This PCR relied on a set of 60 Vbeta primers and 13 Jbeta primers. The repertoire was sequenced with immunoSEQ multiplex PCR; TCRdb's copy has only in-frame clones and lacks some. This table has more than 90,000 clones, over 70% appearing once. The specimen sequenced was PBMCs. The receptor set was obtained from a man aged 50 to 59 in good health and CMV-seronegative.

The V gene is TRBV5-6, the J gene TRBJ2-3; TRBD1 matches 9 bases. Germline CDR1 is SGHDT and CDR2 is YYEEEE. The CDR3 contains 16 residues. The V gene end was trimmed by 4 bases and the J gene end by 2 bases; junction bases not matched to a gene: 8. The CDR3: CASSDELQGATDTQYF. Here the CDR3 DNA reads TGTGCCAGCAGCGACGAGCTACAGGGGGCCACAGATACGCAGTATTTT.

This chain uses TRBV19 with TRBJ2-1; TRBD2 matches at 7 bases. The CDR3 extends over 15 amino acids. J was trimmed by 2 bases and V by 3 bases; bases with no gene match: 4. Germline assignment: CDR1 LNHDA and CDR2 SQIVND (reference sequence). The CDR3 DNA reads TGTGCCAGTAGTATCACGGCGGGAGCCTACAATGAGCAGTTCTTC. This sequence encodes CASSITAGAYNEQFF.

The CDR3 is CATSRAPTGLGNYNEQFF. The CDR3 bases are TGTGCCACCAGCAGAGCCCCGACAGGGCTTGGTAACTACAATGAGCAGTTCTTC. This chain connects TRBV15 to TRBJ2-1; 7 positions match TRBD1. CDR1 and CDR2 from the germline V gene are LNHNV and YYDKDF (reference sequence). V lost 1 base and J lost 3; bases outside the gene matches: 12. The CDR3 has 18 residues.

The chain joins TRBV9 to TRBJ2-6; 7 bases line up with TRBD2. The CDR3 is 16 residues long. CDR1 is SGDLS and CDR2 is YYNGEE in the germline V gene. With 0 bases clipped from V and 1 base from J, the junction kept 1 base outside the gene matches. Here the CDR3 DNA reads TGTGCCAGCAGCGTAGGGGGGGGGTCTGGGGCCAACGTCCTGACTTTC. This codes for CASSVGGGSGANVLTF.

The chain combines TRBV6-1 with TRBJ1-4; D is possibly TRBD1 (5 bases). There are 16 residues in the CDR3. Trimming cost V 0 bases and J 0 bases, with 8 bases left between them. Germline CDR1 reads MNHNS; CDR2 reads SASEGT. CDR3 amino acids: CASSEAQGSTNEKLFF. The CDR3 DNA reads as TGTGCCAGCAGTGAAGCCCAGGGCTCAACTAATGAAAAACTGTTTTTT.

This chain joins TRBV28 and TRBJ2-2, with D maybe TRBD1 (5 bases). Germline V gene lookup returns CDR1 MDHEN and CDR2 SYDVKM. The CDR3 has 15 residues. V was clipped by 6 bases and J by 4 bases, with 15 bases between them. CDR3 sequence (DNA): TGTGCCAGCAGCTTCCAACAGGCGTTCACCGGGGAGCTGTTTTTT. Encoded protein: CASSFQQAFTGELFF.

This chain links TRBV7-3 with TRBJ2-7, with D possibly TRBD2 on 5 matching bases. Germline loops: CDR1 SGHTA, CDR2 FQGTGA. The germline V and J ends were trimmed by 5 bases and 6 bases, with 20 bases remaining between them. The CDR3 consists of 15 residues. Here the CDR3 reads CASSPRGGVGCEQYF. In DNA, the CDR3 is TGTGCCAGCAGCCCTCGGGGTGGGGTTGGTTGCGAGCAGTACTTC.

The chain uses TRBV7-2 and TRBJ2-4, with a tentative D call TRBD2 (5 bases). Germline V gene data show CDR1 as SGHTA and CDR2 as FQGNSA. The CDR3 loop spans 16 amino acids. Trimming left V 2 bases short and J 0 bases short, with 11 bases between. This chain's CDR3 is CASSLRGSLAKNIQYF. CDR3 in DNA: TGTGCCAGCAGCTTAAGAGGGAGCCTAGCCAAAAACATTCAGTACTTC.

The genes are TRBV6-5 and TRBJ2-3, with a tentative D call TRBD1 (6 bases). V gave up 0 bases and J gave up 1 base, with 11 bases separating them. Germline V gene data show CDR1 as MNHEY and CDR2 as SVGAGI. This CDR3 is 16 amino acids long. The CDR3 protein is CASSYSGRQGTDTQYF. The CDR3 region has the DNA TGTGCCAGCAGTTACTCGGGTCGACAGGGCACAGATACGCAGTATTTT.

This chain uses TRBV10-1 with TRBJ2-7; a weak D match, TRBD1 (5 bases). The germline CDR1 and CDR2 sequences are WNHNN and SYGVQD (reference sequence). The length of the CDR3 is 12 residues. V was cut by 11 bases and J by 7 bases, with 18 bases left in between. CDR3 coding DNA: TGCGCCGGGTTAGGGGCGCTCTGGGAGCAGTACTTC. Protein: CAGLGALWEQYF.

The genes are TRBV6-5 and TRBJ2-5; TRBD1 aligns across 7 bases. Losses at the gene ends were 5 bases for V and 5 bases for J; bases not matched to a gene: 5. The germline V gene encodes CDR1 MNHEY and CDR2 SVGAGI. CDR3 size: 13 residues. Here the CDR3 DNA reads TGTGCCAGCAGTAACAGGGGATTGGAGACCCAGTACTTC. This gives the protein CASSNRGLETQYF.